Each of the 11 T cell receptor beta chains below was sequenced from the same sample in a study of identical twins. TCRdb processed the 5' RACE reads anew with MiXCR; each CDR3 protein has one entry. The data show roughly 710,000 distinct CDR3 sequences, approximately 6% seen once. Sequenced material: naive T cells sorted from blood. The receptors here all came from a man aged 18 to 29 in good health.

J is TRBJ2-3 and V is TRBV20-1; TRBD2 matches 8 bases. Germline lookup yields CDR1 DFQATT and CDR2 SNEGSKA (reference sequence). This CDR3 comprises 15 residues. V lost 2 bases, J lost 8 bases, and 12 bases stayed unmatched. The CDR3 loop reads CSARTSGGRPVTQYF. The CDR3 bases are TGCAGTGCTAGAACAAGCGGCGGGAGGCCCGTTACGCAGTATTTT.

This clonotype was counted at least ten times. The chain couples TRBV12-3 or TRBV12-4 to TRBJ2-1; no definite D call. CDR3 size: 12 residues. The V end lost 7 bases, the J end lost 5 bases, and 9 bases lay between the germline ends. The CDR3 here is CASTMIDNEQFF. The CDR3 coding sequence is TGTGCCAGCACCATGATTGACAATGAGCAGTTCTTC.

V gene TRBV24-1 combines with J gene TRBJ1-1; D ambiguous. This CDR3 has 13 residues. Between the trimmed V and J ends, which lost 9 bases and 1 base, there was a span of 11 bases. Germline V CDR1 and CDR2: KGHDR, SFDVKD. The DNA for the CDR3 is TGTGCCACCGAAGGAGGCGGGAACACTGAAGCTTTCTTT. Translation gives CATEGGGNTEAFF.

This clonotype was detected a few times. This rearrangement joins TRBV4-3 to TRBJ2-6, with 9 bases matching TRBD2. With V trimmed by 0 bases and J by 0 bases, 6 bases remained unmatched. Looked up from germline, CDR1 is LGHNA and CDR2 is YSLEER. The CDR3 loop spans 19 amino acids. The CDR3 is CASSQDLAGVNSGANVLTF. CDR3 coding DNA: TGCGCCAGCAGCCAAGATTTAGCGGGGGTGAACTCTGGGGCCAACGTCCTGACTTTC.

This clonotype was detected ten times or more. This sequence joins TRBV11-2 and TRBJ2-2; TRBD2 agrees at 15 bases. The CDR3 loop spans 19 amino acids. Trimming removed 4 bases from V and 4 bases from J; junction bases left unmatched: 10. CDR1 and CDR2 from the germline V gene are SGHAT and FQNNGV. The chain's CDR3 is CASSSKVPGLAGGTGELFF. CDR3 sequence (DNA): TGTGCCAGCAGCTCGAAAGTCCCGGGACTAGCGGGAGGCACCGGGGAGCTGTTTTTT.

This clonotype was observed at least ten times. The gene calls are TRBV7-8 and TRBJ2-1; TRBD2 matches at 7 bases. Germline CDR1 and CDR2: SGHVS and FQNEAQ. V was pared by 2 bases and J by 4 bases, with 8 bases of the junction left unmatched. The CDR3 is 16 amino acids. Written as DNA, the CDR3 is TGTGCCAGCAGCTTAAACGGACTAGGGAGATACAATGAGCAGTTCTTC. Translating gives CASSLNGLGRYNEQFF.

This clonotype was recorded many times. DNA for the CDR3: TGCGCCAGCAGCCAGCCTGACAGCCCCCTCCGATCCTACAATGAGCAGTTCTTC. This translates into CASSQPDSPLRSYNEQFF. This chain connects TRBV5-1 to TRBJ2-1; a weak D match, TRBD1 (5 bases). The germline V and J ends were trimmed by 4 bases and 1 base, with 21 bases remaining between them. The CDR3 contains 18 residues. Per germline, CDR1 SGHRS and CDR2 YFSETQ.

In its sample, this clonotype was seen a few times. The chain employs TRBV6-5 and TRBJ2-1; D gene unclear. V was pared by 2 bases and J by 0 bases, with 14 bases between. Germline lookup yields CDR1 MNHEY and CDR2 SVGAGI. The CDR3 runs 17 residues. The chain's CDR3 is CASSYNGGLSSYNEQFF. CDR3 coding DNA: TGTGCCAGCAGTTACAACGGCGGATTGAGCTCCTACAATGAGCAGTTCTTC.

The V and J genes are TRBV6-5 and TRBJ2-1, with 7 bases fitting TRBD1. This CDR3 is 11 amino acids long. Germline V gives CDR1 MNHEY, CDR2 SVGAGI. The ends lost 10 bases at V and 7 bases at J; junction bases unmatched: 4. Here the CDR3 DNA reads TGTGCCACCCAGGGGGTAAATGAGCAGTTCTTC. It yields the protein CATQGVNEQFF.

Details on this clonotype: The germline gene is not matched at one end of the junction; a read error may be the cause. The chain has TRBV7-2 and TRBJ2-7, with 9 nucleotides matching TRBD2. Germline V gene data show CDR1 as SGHTA and CDR2 as FQGNSA. The CDR3 runs to 13 residues. In DNA, the CDR3 is TGTGCCAGCAGTGTAGCGGGAGCCTACGGGCAGTACTTC. It yields the protein CASSVAGAYGQYF.

Concerning this clonotype itself: This may be a read error, as it is one base from a much larger clone. The final CDR3 position lacks the conserved phenylalanine or tryptophan, pointing to a likely read error. V is TRBV5-1 and J is TRBJ1-2, with D hard to call. V lost 1 base and J lost 2, with 12 bases in between. This CDR3 spans 15 amino acids. Germline V CDR1 and CDR2: SGHRS, YFSETQ. The CDR3 region is CASSLRRALNYGYTS. CDR3 coding DNA: TGCGCCAGCAGCTTGAGGCGGGCGCTAAACTATGGCTACACCTCC.